These 17 T cell receptor beta chains came from one sample sequenced in a study of cytomegalovirus exposure and HLA in healthy donors. A multiplex PCR was run with 60 Vbeta primers and 13 Jbeta primers. Clones were sequenced by immunoSEQ multiplex PCR, and TCRdb holds only the in-frame ones, with some missing. The sample lists some 130,000 clones, around 80% occurring once. The sequenced material came from PBMCs. The receptors stem from a man aged 25-45 years in good health and CMV-seronegative.

V usage is TRBV28 and J usage is TRBJ1-5; D possibly corresponds to TRBD1 (5 bases). The CDR3 is 18 amino acids. CDR1 is MDHEN and CDR2 is SYDVKM in the germline V gene. V gave up 4 bases and J gave up 1 base, with 20 bases separating them. The DNA of the CDR3 is TGTGCCAGCAGTTCAACTCGCAGGGCGTTAAAGAGCAATCAGCCCCAGCATTTT. As protein: CASSSTRRALKSNQPQHF.

The chain carries TRBV6-5 and TRBJ1-2, with TRBD1 as a possible D gene (6 bases). The CDR3 consists of 14 residues. With 6 bases removed from V and 8 bases from J, the gap between germline ends came to 19 bases. Germline V gene lookup returns CDR1 MNHEY and CDR2 SVGAGI. The CDR3 here is CASSRTSGTGGYTF. The DNA of the CDR3 is TGTGCCAGCAGCCGGACCTCAGGAACAGGGGGCTACACCTTC.

The genes are TRBV5-1 and TRBJ2-2; a possible D gene is TRBD1 (5 bases). The V end was cut by 2 bases, the J end by 3 bases, with 11 bases between. In germline, CDR1 is SGHRS, CDR2 YFSETQ. CDR3 length: 15 amino acids. This CDR3 reads CASSLSKGYTGELFF. CDR3 nucleotide sequence: TGCGCCAGCAGCTTAAGTAAGGGGTACACCGGGGAGCTGTTTTTT.

This clone was counted only a few times. The chain recombines TRBV6-6 with TRBJ1-2; unclear D gene. V was cut by 5 bases and J by 5 bases, with 6 bases left in between. This CDR3 is built from 11 residues. Germline assignment: CDR1 MNHNY and CDR2 SVGAGI (reference sequence). The CDR3 loop reads CASSPSYGYTF. The CDR3 nucleotides are TGTGCCAGCAGTCCCAGTTATGGCTACACCTTC.

This chain joins TRBV5-1 and TRBJ2-5; maybe TRBD1 (6 bases). The CDR3 loop spans 15 amino acids. V lost 2 bases to trimming and J lost 2 bases, with 13 bases between them. Germline CDR1 and CDR2: SGHRS and YFSETQ. CDR3 bases: TGCGCCAGCAGCTTTGCAGGACAGTCTCAAGAGACCCAGTACTTC. It encodes CASSFAGQSQETQYF.

The rearrangement joins TRBV28 to TRBJ1-1; 7 bases fit TRBD1. The trim removed 5 bases at V and 5 bases at J, leaving 11 bases unmatched. Germline V lookup: CDR1 MDHEN, CDR2 SYDVKM. The CDR3 is 15 amino acids. The CDR3 sequence: CASSQPGQRSTEAFF. DNA of the CDR3: TGTGCCAGCAGTCAGCCGGGACAGAGAAGTACTGAAGCTTTCTTT.

The chain recombines TRBV29-1 with TRBJ2-5; TRBD1 agrees at 8 bases. Germline lookup yields CDR1 SQVTM and CDR2 ANQGSEA. This CDR3 has 14 amino acids. CDR3 in DNA: TGCACCCCTCGGACAGGGCAACCCACGGAGACCCAGTACTTC. It encodes CTPRTGQPTETQYF.

The gene calls are TRBV2 and TRBJ2-5; 7 nucleotides agree with TRBD1. The V segment lost 6 bases and the J segment 3 bases; nucleotides outside the gene matches: 4. Germline assignment: CDR1 SNHLY and CDR2 FYNNEI. CDR3 length equals 13 residues. Here the CDR3 DNA reads TGTGCCAGCAGGAGTGGGACAGAAGAGACCCAGTACTTC. This sequence encodes CASRSGTEETQYF.

The rearrangement links TRBV5-1 to TRBJ2-5, with TRBD2 matching over 9 bases. V lost 1 base to trimming and J lost 4 bases; unmatched junction nucleotides: 5. This CDR3 region has 15 residues. Germline V gene lookup returns CDR1 SGHRS and CDR2 YFSETQ. The CDR3 DNA follows: TGCGCCAGCAGCTTGTTGCTAGCGGGAACAGAGACCCAGTACTTC. Residues: CASSLLLAGTETQYF.

This clone was detected a few times. J is TRBJ1-5 and V is TRBV5-4; perhaps TRBD1 as D (5 bases). CDR1 is SGHNT and CDR2 is YYREEE in the germline V gene (reference sequence). Trimming took 10 bases from V and 3 from J, leaving 11 bases between them. This CDR3 contains 12 residues. CDR3 nucleotide sequence: TGTGCCTGGGGGGTTAACAATCAGCCCCAGCATTTT. This sequence encodes CAWGVNNQPQHF.

The rearrangement joins TRBV29-1 to TRBJ2-1; D may be TRBD2 (6 bases). Germline V gives CDR1 SQVTM, CDR2 ANQGSEA. CDR3 length: 11 residues. V gave up 6 bases and J gave up 7 bases, with 10 bases separating them. DNA for the CDR3: TGCAGCGTCCTCGGAGGGAATGAGCAGTTCTTC. Translation gives CSVLGGNEQFF.

This chain uses TRBV5-1 with TRBJ2-2, with 7 bases identical to TRBD1. J gave up 4 bases and V 7 bases, and 7 bases lay outside the gene matches. CDR1 and CDR2 (germline): SGHRS, YFSETQ. This CDR3 region has 14 residues. CDR3 in amino acids: CASSPDRRTGELFF. In DNA form, the CDR3 reads TGCGCCAGCTCCCCGGACAGGCGCACCGGGGAGCTGTTTTTT.

J is TRBJ2-1 and V is TRBV6-4; 7 nucleotides match TRBD2. CDR3 length: 14 amino acids. V shed 2 bases, J shed 6 bases, and the junction held 4 bases outside the gene matches. Germline V gene lookup returns CDR1 MRHNA and CDR2 SNTAGT. CDR3 nucleotides: TGTGCCAGCAGTGACGGCGGGAGCTCCAATGAGCAGTTCTTC. Translating it yields CASSDGGSSNEQFF.

In this sample, this clone turned up a few times. This chain joins TRBV5-1 and TRBJ1-4; 7 nucleotides align to TRBD1. V trimming: 4 bases; J trimming: 7 bases; junction bases outside the gene matches: 16. The germline V gene encodes CDR1 SGHRS and CDR2 YFSETQ. This CDR3 contains 17 residues. The CDR3, as DNA: TGCGCCAGCAGCCCTAGGGACAGCCGGAGGGGGACTGAAAAACTGTTTTTT. Encoded protein: CASSPRDSRRGTEKLFF. The whole variable domain, remainder taken from reference TRBV5-1 and TRBJ1-4, is KAGVTQTPRYLIKTRGQQVTLSCSPISGHRSVSWYQQTPGQGLQFLFEYFSETQRNKGNFPGRFSGRQFSNSRSEMNVSTLELGDSALYLCASSPRDSRRGTEKLFFGSGTQLSVL.

DNA of the CDR3: TGTGCCAGCAGGGTCCAGGGGCGGGAGACCGAGACCCAGTACTTC. This sequence encodes CASRVQGRETETQYF. This chain uses TRBV2 with TRBJ2-5; perhaps TRBD2 as D (7 bases). V gave up 6 bases and J gave up 5 bases, with 19 bases separating them. From germline, CDR1 is SNHLY and CDR2 FYNNEI. The CDR3 runs 15 residues. Drawing the rest from reference TRBV2 and TRBJ2-5, the complete variable domain is EPEVTQTPSHQVTQMGQEVILRCVPISNHLYFYWYRQILGQKVEFLVSFYNNEISEKSEIFDDQFSVERPDGSNFTLKIRSTKLEDSAMYFCASRVQGRETETQYFGPGTRLLVL.

The V call is TRBV5-1, the J call TRBJ1-3, with D possibly matching TRBD1 (5 bases). Trimming shortened V by 4 bases and J by 6 bases, and 14 bases separated the two germline ends. The V gene's germline CDR1 is SGHRS and CDR2 YFSETQ. The CDR3 has 14 amino acids. The CDR3 spells CASSQTPGENTIYF. CDR3 DNA: TGCGCCAGCAGCCAGACCCCGGGGGAAAACACCATATATTTT.

The chain uses TRBV9 and TRBJ2-7, with D perhaps matching TRBD2 (5 bases). V shed 4 bases and J shed 0 bases, with 14 bases lying between them. Germline V gene lookup returns CDR1 SGDLS and CDR2 YYNGEE. The CDR3 spans 15 residues. CDR3: CASSLYAGDSYEQYF. CDR3 coding DNA: TGTGCCAGCAGCCTCTACGCCGGGGACTCCTACGAGCAGTACTTC.